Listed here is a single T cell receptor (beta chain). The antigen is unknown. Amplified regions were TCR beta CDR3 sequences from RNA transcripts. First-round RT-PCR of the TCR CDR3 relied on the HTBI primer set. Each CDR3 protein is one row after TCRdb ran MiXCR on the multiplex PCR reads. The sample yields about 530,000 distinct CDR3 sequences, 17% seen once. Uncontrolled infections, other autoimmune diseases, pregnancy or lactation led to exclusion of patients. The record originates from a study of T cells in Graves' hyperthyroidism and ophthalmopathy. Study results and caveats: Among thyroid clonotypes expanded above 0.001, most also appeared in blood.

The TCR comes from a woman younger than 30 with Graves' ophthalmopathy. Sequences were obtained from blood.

CDR3 sequence reads: CASSQEKGSGQPQHF. CDR3 bases: TGTGCCAGCAGCCAAGAAAAGGGGAGCGGTCAGCCCCAGCATTTT. The chain uses TRBV4-2 and TRBJ1-5, with TRBD1 as a possible D gene (5 bases). The ends were cut back, 0 bases at V and 6 bases at J, with 12 bases in the middle. The CDR3 has 15 residues. Germline CDR1 is LGHNA and CDR2 is YNFKEQ.